This entry concerns a single T cell receptor beta chain. What it binds is unknown. The data are from a study of PD-1 blockade in mismatch repair-deficient tumors. All patients were mismatch repair deficient, assessed by either PCR or immunohistochemistry. A few pembrolizumab responders had their TCRs sequenced. Study results and caveats: Tumor-resident clones, often undetectable pretreatment in blood, expanded then contracted after pembrolizumab.

Germline V gene lookup returns CDR1 MDHEN and CDR2 SYDVKM. The CDR3 extends over 16 amino acids. Trimming cost V 5 bases and J 1 base; bases outside gene matches: 8. Clones were sequenced by immunoSEQ multiplex PCR, and TCRdb holds only the in-frame ones, with some missing. The sample contains some 120,000 clones, roughly 86% of which appear only once. The clonotype comes from an adult with mismatch repair-deficient cancer. This chain uses TRBV28 with TRBJ2-7, with 10 bases lining up with TRBD1. The sample was peripheral blood, taken approximately 71 weeks after starting pembrolizumab. CDR3 sequence: CASSREGQGKSYEQYF. CDR3 DNA sequence: TGTGCCAGCAGTCGGGAGGGACAGGGGAAATCCTACGAGCAGTACTTC.